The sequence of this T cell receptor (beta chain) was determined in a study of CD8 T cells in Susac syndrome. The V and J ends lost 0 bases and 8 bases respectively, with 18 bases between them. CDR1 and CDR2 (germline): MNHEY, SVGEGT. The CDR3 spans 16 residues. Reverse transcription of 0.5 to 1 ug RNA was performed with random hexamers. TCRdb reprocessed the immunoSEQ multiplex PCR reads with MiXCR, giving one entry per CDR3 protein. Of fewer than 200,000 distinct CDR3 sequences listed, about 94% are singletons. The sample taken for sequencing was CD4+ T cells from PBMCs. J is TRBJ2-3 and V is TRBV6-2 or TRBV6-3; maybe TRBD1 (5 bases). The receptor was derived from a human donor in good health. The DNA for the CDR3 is TGTGCCAGCAGTTACTCCGCTATTTCCCAGGGCCTTACGCAGTATTTT. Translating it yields CASSYSAISQGLTQYF.